The next 30 T cell receptor beta chains were all read from a single sample in a study of T cells in tuberculosis. Generated by immunoSEQ multiplex PCR, the TCRdb table keeps only in-frame clones and is missing some. The sample carries roughly 32,000 clones, about 95% recorded once. The sample comprised PBMCs. The receptor set was obtained from a donor between 10 and 29 years old with latent tuberculosis or without tuberculosis infection.

This chain uses TRBV5-4 with TRBJ2-5; unclear D gene. V was shortened by 5 bases and J by 5 bases, with 16 bases between the two germline ends. The germline V gene encodes CDR1 SGHNT and CDR2 YYREEE (reference sequence). The CDR3 spans 14 residues. The CDR3 spells CASRQDFLAETQYF. CDR3 sequence (DNA): TGTGCCAGCAGACAAGACTTCCTCGCGGAGACCCAGTACTTC.

This rearrangement joins TRBV5-6 to TRBJ2-7; perhaps TRBD1 as D (6 bases). CDR1 and CDR2 from the germline V gene are SGHDT and YYEEEE. CDR3 length: 16 residues. The V end was cut by 1 base, the J end by 1 base, with 15 bases between. CDR3 region: CASSLSSLRGSYEQYF. The CDR3 DNA is TGTGCCAGCAGCTTGTCCAGCCTCAGGGGTTCCTACGAGCAGTACTTC.

The chain joins TRBV23-1 to TRBJ1-4; D remains unclear. TRBV23-1 is annotated as an ORF whose role is uncertain. This CDR3 is built from 14 residues. V was shortened by 3 bases and J by 11 bases, with 16 bases between the two germline ends. CDR3 in DNA: TGCGCCAGCAGTCAGAAGGCCGCGGAGGGTAAACTGTTTTTT. Its translation is CASSQKAAEGKLFF.

The J gene is TRBJ2-7, the V gene TRBV5-6; 7 nucleotides align to TRBD1. V lost 1 base to trimming and J lost 3 bases; unmatched junction nucleotides: 10. Germline lookup yields CDR1 SGHDT and CDR2 YYEEEE. The CDR3 runs to 16 residues. CDR3 DNA sequence: TGTGCCAGCAGCTTGCTCGGGACAGCCATCCTCTACGAGCAGTACTTC. This translates into CASSLLGTAILYEQYF.

This clone was detected only once. In DNA, the CDR3 is TGTGCCAGCGCCCCGGGGGGACCCTATGGCTACACCTTC. Translated: CASAPGGPYGYTF. The chain is built from TRBV27 and TRBJ1-2; tentatively, D is TRBD1 (5 bases). The germline CDR1 and CDR2 sequences are MNHEY and SMNVEV (reference sequence). The CDR3 sequence is 13 residues long. V lost 8 bases to trimming and J lost 4 bases, with 14 bases between them.

The chain joins TRBV27 to TRBJ1-5; no clear D. Trimming shortened V by 5 bases and J by 3 bases, and 17 bases separated the two germline ends. The CDR3 is 16 residues long. Germline V lookup: CDR1 MNHEY, CDR2 SMNVEV (reference sequence). DNA for the CDR3: TGTGCCAGCAGTCCGAATCACAGAGCTGTCAATCAGCCCCAGCATTTT. It yields the protein CASSPNHRAVNQPQHF.

CDR3 sequence reads: CASSLGRADTQYF. The CDR3 DNA reads TGTGCCAGCAGCTTAGGGCGAGCAGATACGCAGTATTTT. This chain links TRBV13 with TRBJ2-3; D not resolved. With 0 bases removed from V and 4 bases from J, the gap between germline ends came to 5 bases. The CDR3 consists of 13 residues. Germline values: CDR1 PRHDT, CDR2 FYEKMQ (reference sequence).

This chain links TRBV20-1 with TRBJ1-2; no definite D call. V lost 4 bases and J lost 8, with 8 bases in between. The CDR3 covers 10 residues. CDR1 is DFQATT and CDR2 is SNEGSKA in the germline V gene (reference sequence). The CDR3 bases are TGCAGTGCTATCCCAGGAGGCTACACCTTC. Amino acids: CSAIPGGYTF.

This chain links TRBV28 with TRBJ1-2; D unresolved. This CDR3 spans 14 amino acids. Germline lookup yields CDR1 MDHEN and CDR2 SYDVKM. V gave up 8 bases and J gave up 8 bases, with 21 bases separating them. The CDR3 sequence is CASQQMYGVRGYTF. In DNA form, the CDR3 reads TGTGCCAGCCAACAAATGTACGGGGTGCGCGGCTACACCTTC.

This rearrangement joins TRBV27 to TRBJ2-7; 7 nucleotides agree with TRBD2. Trimming at V came to 2 bases and at J to 2 bases, leaving 3 bases not matched to a gene. Germline V gene data show CDR1 as MNHEY and CDR2 as SMNVEV (reference sequence). The CDR3 contains 14 residues. The CDR3 DNA reads as TGTGCCAGCAGTTTAGCTGGGGGGGCCTACGAGCAGTACTTC. It encodes CASSLAGGAYEQYF.

Only one count was recorded for this clone. The chain links TRBV10-3 to TRBJ2-3; D perhaps matches TRBD2 (6 bases). In germline, CDR1 is ENHRY, CDR2 SYGVKD. There are 18 residues in the CDR3. Trimming left V 0 bases short and J 5 bases short, with 21 bases between. The CDR3 sequence: CAISESLGSGGVKDTQYF. The CDR3 DNA sequence: TGTGCCATCAGTGAGTCCCTCGGCAGTGGAGGGGTCAAAGATACGCAGTATTTT.

V and J are TRBV5-1 and TRBJ2-7, with TRBD1 identical over 8 bases. V lost 4 bases and J lost 2; bases outside the gene matches: 5. Germline V gives CDR1 SGHRS, CDR2 YFSETQ. The length of the CDR3 is 14 residues. CDR3 region: CASSQDRVPYEQYF. The CDR3 DNA sequence: TGCGCCAGCAGCCAGGACAGGGTACCCTACGAGCAGTACTTC.

The CDR3 coding sequence is TGTGCCAGCAGTCCCGACACGAGCACAGATACGCAGTATTTT. Protein: CASSPDTSTDTQYF. The chain recombines TRBV2 with TRBJ2-3; D unclear. CDR1 and CDR2 from the germline V gene are SNHLY and FYNNEI. This CDR3 is built from 14 residues. Trimming took 5 bases from V and 0 from J, leaving 9 bases between them.

The V gene is TRBV5-4, the J gene TRBJ2-1; D call uncertain. There are 13 residues in the CDR3. V was trimmed by 0 bases and J by 3 bases, leaving 4 bases between them. CDR1 is SGHNT, CDR2 YYREEE, per germline (reference sequence). The chain's CDR3 is CASSLDYYNEQFF. CDR3 DNA: TGTGCCAGCAGCTTGGACTACTACAATGAGCAGTTCTTC.

The rearrangement joins TRBV6-5 to TRBJ1-4, with 9 bases lining up with TRBD1. Germline CDR1 MNHEY, CDR2 SVGAGI. The V gene end was trimmed by 6 bases and the J gene end by 7 bases; junction bases not matched to a gene: 9. CDR3 size: 15 residues. The CDR3 sequence: CASRDTGGESEKLFF. CDR3 DNA: TGTGCCAGCAGAGACACAGGGGGCGAGTCTGAAAAACTGTTTTTT.

V usage is TRBV5-6 and J usage is TRBJ2-5; 8 bases are a match to TRBD2. Germline-derived CDR1 and CDR2 are SGHDT and YYEEEE. V shed 1 base and J 4 bases; nucleotides not matched to a gene: 9. The CDR3 runs 16 residues. The CDR3 DNA is TGTGCCAGCAGCTTGTCCCCCTCGGGGGGGGGAGAGACCCAGTACTTC. Its protein product is CASSLSPSGGGETQYF.

CDR3 sequence reads: CARSSGNQPQHF. CDR3 bases: TGTGCCAGAAGTTCAGGGAATCAGCCCCAGCATTTT. The chain links TRBV5-3 to TRBJ1-5, with D possibly matching TRBD1 (5 bases). TRBV5-3 is an ORF for which the function is uncertain. V was shortened by 5 bases and J by 4 bases, with 7 bases between the two germline ends. The CDR3 contains 12 residues.

The CDR3 DNA is TGTGCCAGCAGTGAAATAGTAGCACGGTCCTACGAGCAGTACTTC. This encodes CASSEIVARSYEQYF. V is TRBV6-1 and J is TRBJ2-7; D is uncertain. This CDR3 is built from 15 residues. The germline V and J ends were trimmed by 2 bases and 1 base, with 12 bases remaining between them. Germline V gene lookup returns CDR1 MNHNS and CDR2 SASEGT.

The V call is TRBV7-8, the J call TRBJ2-7; 7 bases are a match to TRBD1. The CDR3 is 14 amino acids. Per the germline V gene, CDR1 is SGHVS and CDR2 is FQNEAQ. The V gene end was trimmed by 1 base and the J gene end by 3 bases; junction bases not matched to a gene: 3. This chain's CDR3 is CASSLGDSVYEQYF. The CDR3 DNA follows: TGTGCCAGCAGCTTAGGGGACAGCGTCTACGAGCAGTACTTC.

The gene calls are TRBV5-6 and TRBJ1-2; D gene uncertain. The CDR3 runs to 15 residues. Trimming took 1 base from V and 8 from J, leaving 18 bases between them. Germline V lookup: CDR1 SGHDT, CDR2 YYEEEE. The DNA for the CDR3 is TGTGCCAGCAGCTTGATCGAACGGGGAATATTGGGCTACACCTTC. Amino acids: CASSLIERGILGYTF. Complete variable domain (other parts from reference TRBV5-6 and TRBJ1-2): DAGVTQSPTHLIKTRGQQVTLRCSPKSGHDTVSWYQQALGQGPQFIFQYYEEEERQRGNFPDRFSGHQFPNYSSELNVNALLLGDSALYLCASSLIERGILGYTFGSGTRLTVV.

The chain employs TRBV9 and TRBJ2-7, with a possible D match to TRBD1 (7 bases). The CDR3 is 16 amino acids. Germline CDR1 and CDR2: SGDLS and YYNGEE. With 4 bases removed from V and 5 bases from J, the gap between germline ends came to 22 bases. In DNA, the CDR3 is TGTGCCAGCAGCCCACCGGCGGCAGGGGGGATCCACGAGCAGTACTTC. It codes for CASSPPAAGGIHEQYF.

J is TRBJ2-1 and V is TRBV6-6, with 11 bases that match TRBD2. There are 16 residues in the CDR3. Trimming cost V 4 bases and J 0 bases; bases outside gene matches: 2. Per germline, CDR1 MNHNY and CDR2 SVGAGI (reference sequence). The CDR3 DNA reads as TGTGCCAGCAGTTCTACTAGCGGGAGCTCCTACAATGAGCAGTTCTTC. As protein: CASSSTSGSSYNEQFF.

CDR3 sequence reads: CASSHGTSGSRKTQYF. In DNA form, the CDR3 reads TGTGCCAGCAGCCACGGGACTAGCGGGTCCAGGAAGACCCAGTACTTC. The gene calls are TRBV5-4 and TRBJ2-5; TRBD2 aligns across 12 bases. Per germline, CDR1 SGHNT and CDR2 YYREEE (reference sequence). Unmatched junction bases numbered 10, after V lost 4 bases and J lost 6 bases. The CDR3 consists of 16 residues.

The chain couples TRBV9 to TRBJ1-5, with D possibly TRBD1 on 5 matching bases. Germline values: CDR1 SGDLS, CDR2 YYNGEE. The V and J ends lost 5 bases and 3 bases respectively, with 9 bases between them. There are 13 residues in the CDR3. CDR3 amino acids: CASSGGTNQPQHF. The DNA of the CDR3 is TGTGCCAGCAGTGGGGGGACCAATCAGCCCCAGCATTTT.

V and J are TRBV5-4 and TRBJ2-7; D is possibly TRBD2 (5 bases). The V and J ends lost 0 bases and 3 bases respectively, with 10 bases between them. Germline CDR1 SGHNT, CDR2 YYREEE (reference sequence). This CDR3 region has 14 residues. The CDR3 spells CASSLAPEGYEQYF. The CDR3 coding sequence is TGTGCCAGCAGCTTGGCCCCCGAGGGCTACGAGCAGTACTTC.

The chain joins TRBV2 to TRBJ1-4; a weak D match, TRBD1 (5 bases). Germline CDR1 SNHLY, CDR2 FYNNEI. The CDR3 spans 13 residues. With 8 bases removed from V and 2 bases from J, the gap between germline ends came to 9 bases. The CDR3 spells CASGGGTNEKLFF. The CDR3 DNA reads as TGTGCCAGCGGGGGAGGTACTAATGAAAAACTGTTTTTT.

This chain joins TRBV6-6 and TRBJ2-2; D perhaps matches TRBD2 (5 bases). V lost 0 bases to trimming and J lost 4 bases, with 9 bases between them. This CDR3 region has 15 residues. Looked up from germline, CDR1 is MNHNY and CDR2 is SVGAGI (reference sequence). For the CDR3, the DNA is TGTGCCAGCAGTTACTCCGAGGGTGGCACCGGGGAGCTGTTTTTT. Its protein product is CASSYSEGGTGELFF.

V usage is TRBV27 and J usage is TRBJ2-7; no definite D call. Trimming shortened V by 3 bases and J by 3 bases, and 18 bases separated the two germline ends. The germline V gene has CDR1 MNHEY and CDR2 SMNVEV (reference sequence). This CDR3 is 16 amino acids long. CDR3 sequence (DNA): TGTGCCAGCAGTTTGATAGAGCCAACCTCCTTCTACGAGCAGTACTTC. Its translation: CASSLIEPTSFYEQYF.

The gene calls are TRBV6-1 and TRBJ2-2; 7 nucleotides match TRBD1. Trimming at V came to 3 bases and at J to 5 bases, leaving 0 bases not matched to a gene. The CDR3 consists of 13 residues. The germline V gene encodes CDR1 MNHNS and CDR2 SASEGT. CDR3 region: CASSDRGTGELFF. CDR3 DNA sequence: TGTGCCAGCAGTGACAGGGGGACCGGGGAGCTGTTTTTT.

V and J are TRBV5-6 and TRBJ1-4; tentative D call: TRBD1 (6 bases). Trimming took off 4 bases at V and 8 bases at J, with 12 bases between the two ends. Looked up from germline, CDR1 is SGHDT and CDR2 is YYEEEE. This CDR3 has 13 residues. This CDR3 reads CASSNTGMEKLFF. CDR3 nucleotides: TGTGCCAGCAGCAATACAGGGATGGAAAAACTGTTTTTT.